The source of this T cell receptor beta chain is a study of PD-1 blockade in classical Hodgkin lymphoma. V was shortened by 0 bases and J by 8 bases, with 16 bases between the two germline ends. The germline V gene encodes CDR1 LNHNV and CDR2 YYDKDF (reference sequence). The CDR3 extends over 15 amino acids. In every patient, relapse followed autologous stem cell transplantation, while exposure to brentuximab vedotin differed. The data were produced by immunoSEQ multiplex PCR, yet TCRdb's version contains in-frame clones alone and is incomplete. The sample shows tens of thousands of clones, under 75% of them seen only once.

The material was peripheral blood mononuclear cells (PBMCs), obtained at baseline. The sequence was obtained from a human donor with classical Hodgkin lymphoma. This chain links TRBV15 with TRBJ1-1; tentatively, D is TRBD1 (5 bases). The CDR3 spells CATSRDKGRGPEAFF. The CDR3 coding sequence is TGTGCCACCAGCAGAGATAAGGGGAGAGGTCCCGAAGCTTTCTTT.